This TCR beta chain was observed in a study of naive and memory T cell subsets. CDR3 length equals 16 residues. V lost 3 bases to trimming and J lost 4 bases; unmatched junction nucleotides: 5. CDR1 LNHDA and CDR2 SQIVND come from the germline V gene (reference sequence). Both TRBC1 and TRBC2 were covered by a beta constant-region primer of two equimolar oligonucleotides. Four rounds of PCR amplified the ligated cDNA using nested alpha and beta constant-region primers plus SP2. One entry per CDR3 protein results from TCRdb running MiXCR on the UMI-ligation and nested PCR reads. Among over 30,000 distinct CDR3 sequences listed, about 18% were seen once. This clonotype has only one observation. Its target is unknown. CD45RA-CD27- cells were effector memory; CD45RA+CD27- cells were EMRA. Study conclusions and caveats: Over 90% of naive TCR sequences appeared only once, unlike memory subsets.

The receptor was derived from a human donor in good health. The sequenced sample was effector memory CD4+ T cells from blood. Subset here: effector memory, CD45RA- CD27-. V gene TRBV19 combines with J gene TRBJ1-5; 11 bases are shared with TRBD1. The CDR3 loop reads CASSIGGTGGNQPQHF. CDR3 nucleotides: TGTGCCAGTAGTATCGGGGGGACAGGGGGTAATCAGCCCCAGCATTTT.